This T cell receptor (beta chain) was captured by sequencing in a study of early T cells in non-severe SARS-CoV-2 infection. Germline CDR1 SGHAT, CDR2 FQNNGV. Trimming left V 1 base short and J 14 bases short, with 14 bases between. The length of the CDR3 is 12 residues. TCRdb recomputed calls from the 5' RACE reads with MiXCR, one row per CDR3 protein. The sample includes some 60,000 distinct CDR3 sequences, approximately 9% of them seen just once. The source is an adult who was a healthcare worker with PCR-confirmed SARS-CoV-2 infection or an uninfected control (not recorded which). The gene calls are TRBV11-2 and TRBJ1-1; tentatively, D is TRBD1 (5 bases). The specimen sequenced was whole blood. The CDR3: CASSLVGRETFF. The CDR3 nucleotides are TGTGCCAGCAGCTTAGTTGGCAGGGAGACCTTCTTT. The full variable domain, completed using reference TRBV11-2 and TRBJ1-1, is EAGVAQSPRYKIIEKRQSVAFWCNPISGHATLYWYQQILGQGPKLLIQFQNNGVVDDSQLPKDRFSAERLKGVDSTLKIQPAKLEDSAVYLCASSLVGRETFFGQGTRLTVV.